These T cell receptor beta chains were read from a single sample in a study of shared clonotypes between healthy human individuals. TCRdb's table, derived via immunoSEQ multiplex PCR, lists solely in-frame clones and lacks some. The table includes roughly 2.6 million clones, around nine tenths detected once. Material for sequencing was naive CD4+ T cells sorted from blood. Source of these receptors: a man aged 18 to 30 in good health. Both conserved end residues are part of each CDR3. The D gene is left open where the match is weak. The size of a clone is reported for some rows only, either as once, few or many, or as a class for expanded clones.

d_call: .; clone_size: .; v_call: TRBV10-2; j_call: TRBJ1-2; cdr3_aa: CATWTVGYTF; cdr3_nt: TGCGCCACCTGGACAGTTGGCTACACCTTC
d_call: TRBD2; clone_size: .; v_call: TRBV4-1; j_call: TRBJ2-3; cdr3_aa: CASSQEGSGGADTQYF; cdr3_nt: TGCGCCAGCAGCCAAGAGGGTAGCGGGGGGGCAGATACGCAGTATTTT
d_call: .; clone_size: .; v_call: TRBV4-1; j_call: TRBJ2-4; cdr3_aa: CASSQGDTNIQYF; cdr3_nt: TGCGCCAGCAGCCAAGGGGACACAAACATTCAGTACTTC
d_call: .; clone_size: .; v_call: TRBV5-5; j_call: TRBJ2-7; cdr3_aa: CASSLLSLGYEQYF; cdr3_nt: TGTGCCAGCAGCTTGTTATCCCTTGGCTACGAGCAGTACTTC
d_call: .; clone_size: .; v_call: TRBV6-5; j_call: TRBJ2-1; cdr3_aa: CASSQGISYNEQFF; cdr3_nt: TGTGCCAGCAGTCAAGGGATCTCCTACAATGAGCAGTTCTTC
d_call: .; clone_size: .; v_call: TRBV19; j_call: TRBJ1-2; cdr3_aa: CASSIEAGRGFGYTF; cdr3_nt: TGTGCCAGTAGTATAGAGGCAGGGCGCGGATTCGGCTACACCTTC
d_call: TRBD2; clone_size: .; v_call: TRBV7-2; j_call: TRBJ2-5; cdr3_aa: CASSLASSGGGETQYF; cdr3_nt: TGTGCCAGCAGCTTAGCGTCTAGCGGGGGCGGAGAGACCCAGTACTTC
d_call: .; clone_size: .; v_call: TRBV28; j_call: TRBJ2-1; cdr3_aa: CASSFSVSEQFF; cdr3_nt: TGTGCCAGCAGTTTCTCTGTCAGTGAGCAGTTCTTC
d_call: TRBD1; clone_size: .; v_call: TRBV12-5; j_call: TRBJ1-1; cdr3_aa: CASGAGTGSPEAFF; cdr3_nt: TGTGCTAGTGGTGCCGGGACAGGGAGCCCTGAAGCTTTCTTT
d_call: .; clone_size: .; v_call: TRBV28; j_call: TRBJ2-2; cdr3_aa: CAGTTTRDTGELFF; cdr3_nt: TGTGCCGGCACTACGACAAGGGACACCGGGGAGCTGTTTTTT
d_call: .; clone_size: .; v_call: TRBV11-2; j_call: TRBJ1-1; cdr3_aa: CASSLTENTEAFF; cdr3_nt: TGTGCCAGCAGCTTAACGGAAAACACTGAAGCTTTCTTT
d_call: .; clone_size: .; v_call: TRBV6-1; j_call: TRBJ2-7; cdr3_aa: CASSEFMGYEQYF; cdr3_nt: TGTGCCAGCAGTGAATTTATGGGCTACGAGCAGTACTTC
d_call: .; clone_size: .; v_call: TRBV15; j_call: TRBJ2-5; cdr3_aa: CATSREGAQETQYF; cdr3_nt: TGTGCCACCAGCAGAGAGGGGGCCCAAGAGACCCAGTACTTC
d_call: TRBD1; clone_size: .; v_call: TRBV7-9; j_call: TRBJ1-6; cdr3_aa: CASSLPPKPGQYNSPLHF; cdr3_nt: TGTGCCAGCAGCTTACCACCGAAACCGGGACAGTATAATTCACCCCTCCACTTT
d_call: .; clone_size: .; v_call: TRBV11-2; j_call: TRBJ1-2; cdr3_aa: CASSSRSGAANYGYTF; cdr3_nt: TGTGCCAGCAGCTCTCGGTCTGGTGCAGCTAACTATGGCTACACCTTC
d_call: TRBD2; clone_size: .; v_call: TRBV5-1; j_call: TRBJ2-5; cdr3_aa: CASSSGLLAGEWQETQYF; cdr3_nt: TGCGCCAGCAGCTCGGGTCTACTAGCGGGAGAATGGCAAGAGACCCAGTACTTC
d_call: TRBD2; clone_size: .; v_call: TRBV6-1; j_call: TRBJ2-1; cdr3_aa: CASSARTSGGYNEQFF; cdr3_nt: TGTGCCAGCAGTGCGCGGACTAGCGGGGGGTACAATGAGCAGTTCTTC
d_call: .; clone_size: .; v_call: TRBV2; j_call: TRBJ2-7; cdr3_aa: CASSPAGYEQYF; cdr3_nt: TGTGCCAGCAGTCCGGCGGGCTACGAGCAGTACTTC
d_call: .; clone_size: .; v_call: TRBV6-4; j_call: TRBJ1-5; cdr3_aa: CASREGELNQPQHF; cdr3_nt: TGTGCCAGCCGGGAAGGAGAATTGAATCAGCCCCAGCATTTT
d_call: .; clone_size: .; v_call: TRBV6-6; j_call: TRBJ1-6; cdr3_aa: CASSPQGLVASPLHF; cdr3_nt: TGTGCCAGCAGTCCACAGGGTTTGGTGGCCTCACCCCTCCACTTT
d_call: .; clone_size: .; v_call: TRBV18; j_call: TRBJ2-4; cdr3_aa: CASSPPDRKNIQYF; cdr3_nt: TGTGCCAGCTCACCTCCTGACAGAAAAAACATTCAGTACTTC
d_call: TRBD1; clone_size: .; v_call: TRBV5-6; j_call: TRBJ2-5; cdr3_aa: CASSHGTGGGETQYF; cdr3_nt: TGTGCCAGCAGCCACGGGACAGGGGGCGGGGAGACCCAGTACTTC
d_call: .; clone_size: .; v_call: TRBV2; j_call: TRBJ2-5; cdr3_aa: CASKQETQYF; cdr3_nt: TGTGCCAGCAAGCAGGAGACCCAGTACTTC
d_call: .; clone_size: .; v_call: TRBV7-9; j_call: TRBJ2-7; cdr3_aa: CASSPSGAGYEQYF; cdr3_nt: TGTGCCAGCAGCCCCTCAGGGGCCGGGTACGAGCAGTACTTC
d_call: TRBD1; clone_size: .; v_call: TRBV10-2; j_call: TRBJ1-1; cdr3_aa: CASTEGARTEAFF; cdr3_nt: TGCGCCAGCACCGAGGGGGCGCGGACTGAAGCTTTCTTT
d_call: .; clone_size: .; v_call: TRBV30; j_call: TRBJ2-5; cdr3_aa: CAWSVWQWGETQYF; cdr3_nt: TGTGCCTGGAGTGTTTGGCAATGGGGGGAGACCCAGTACTTC
d_call: .; clone_size: .; v_call: TRBV29-1; j_call: TRBJ2-1; cdr3_aa: CSVGTGSEQFF; cdr3_nt: TGCAGCGTTGGGACCGGGAGTGAGCAGTTCTTC
d_call: .; clone_size: .; v_call: TRBV7-2; j_call: TRBJ1-1; cdr3_aa: CASRLTHRPESPLKVAFF; cdr3_nt: TGTGCCAGCAGACTAACCCACAGGCCTGAGTCCCCGCTGAAGGTAGCTTTCTTT
d_call: .; clone_size: .; v_call: TRBV12-5; j_call: TRBJ1-5; cdr3_aa: CASGLVTAGDQPQHF; cdr3_nt: TGTGCTAGTGGTTTGGTAACCGCCGGGGATCAGCCCCAGCATTTT
d_call: TRBD1; clone_size: .; v_call: TRBV29-1; j_call: TRBJ1-2; cdr3_aa: CSVRQGGYGYTF; cdr3_nt: TGCAGCGTTCGACAGGGGGGCTATGGCTACACCTTC
d_call: .; clone_size: few; v_call: TRBV5-1; j_call: TRBJ1-1; cdr3_aa: CASSPGAKATEAFF; cdr3_nt: TGCGCCAGCAGCCCGGGGGCCAAGGCGACTGAAGCTTTCTTT
d_call: .; clone_size: .; v_call: TRBV2; j_call: TRBJ2-7; cdr3_aa: CASSDQVWGSYEQYF; cdr3_nt: TGTGCCAGCAGTGACCAGGTTTGGGGGTCCTACGAGCAGTACTTC
d_call: .; clone_size: .; v_call: TRBV7-2; j_call: TRBJ1-3; cdr3_aa: CASSPSFSGNTIYF; cdr3_nt: TGTGCCAGCAGCCCCAGTTTCTCTGGAAACACCATATATTTT
d_call: TRBD1; clone_size: once; v_call: TRBV5-1; j_call: TRBJ1-1; cdr3_aa: CASSKTGAADTEAFF; cdr3_nt: TGCGCCAGCAGTAAGACAGGGGCGGCGGACACTGAAGCTTTCTTT
d_call: TRBD1; clone_size: .; v_call: TRBV18; j_call: TRBJ1-5; cdr3_aa: CASSPDRGVNQPQHF; cdr3_nt: TGTGCCAGCTCTCCCGACAGGGGCGTCAATCAGCCCCAGCATTTT